This T cell receptor beta chain comes out of a study of blood T cell repertoires in COVID-19. Turning to the study itself: Spain, Italy and the United States supplied samples that represented acute and convalescent COVID-19.

Germline V lookup: CDR1 GTSNPN, CDR2 SVGIG (reference sequence). Trimming cost V 5 bases and J 8 bases, with 12 bases left between them. The CDR3 extends over 12 amino acids. Measured with immunoSEQ multiplex PCR; TCRdb has only the in-frame clones, and not every one. Seen here are about 300,000 clones, approximately 89% observed once, and the top ten hold 2.5% to 3.5%. In its sample, this clone was seen a few times. The sequencing input was PBMCs or T cells enriched from blood (not recorded which). V is TRBV30 and J is TRBJ1-4; D is perhaps TRBD1 (5 bases). The TCR was taken from a woman in her forties or fifties who had been exposed to COVID-19. CDR3 residues: CAWAGGREKLFF. The DNA for the CDR3 is TGTGCCTGGGCGGGGGGTCGGGAAAAACTGTTTTTT.